These T cell receptor beta chains were read from a single sample in a study of human T cells and chemical hapten exposure. Each CDR3 protein gets one entry after TCRdb re-called the RACE reads with MiXCR. The sample has 180,000 or so distinct CDR3 sequences; about 20% are singletons. The specimen comprised whole blood, sampled in connection with sensitization to the hapten diphenylcyclopropenone (DPC). The source of these receptors is a woman aged 45-65 years with alopecia areata. Some clones in this sample may be carry-over from other donors' samples. CDR3s include the opening cysteine and the closing phenylalanine or tryptophan. A D gene is named only where the DNA matches it firmly. The listing skips clone size in some rows; elsewhere it reads once, few, many or a size class.

CDR3 | DNA | V | D | J | size
CASSSGGPAGEQFF | TGTGCCAGCAGTTCCGGGGGGCCGGCCGGTGAGCAGTTCTTC | TRBV5-4 | NA | TRBJ2-1 | NA
CSARDNPTGNEQFF | TGCAGTGCTAGAGATAACCCGACAGGCAATGAGCAGTTCTTC | TRBV20-1 | NA | TRBJ2-1 | few
CAKTEELWGEQFF | TGTGCCAAAACCGAGGAGCTTTGGGGTGAGCAGTTCTTC | TRBV10-3 | NA | TRBJ2-1 | NA
CASSRGTDQETQYF | TGTGCCAGCAGCAGAGGGACAGACCAAGAGACCCAGTACTTC | TRBV7-8 | TRBD1 | TRBJ2-5 | many
CASSPQGFPLRGYTF | TGTGCCAGCAGCCCCCAGGGGTTTCCCCTCCGTGGCTACACCTTC | TRBV7-2 | NA | TRBJ1-2 | NA
CSVGPNGTPGELFF | TGCAGCGTTGGACCGAACGGAACACCCGGGGAGCTGTTTTTT | TRBV29-1 | NA | TRBJ2-2 | NA
CSASQRENQPQHF | TGCAGTGCTAGTCAGCGGGAGAATCAGCCCCAGCATTTT | TRBV20-1 | NA | TRBJ1-5 | few
CAISDPGQSNTEAFF | TGTGCCATCAGTGACCCGGGCCAATCGAACACTGAAGCTTTCTTT | TRBV10-3 | NA | TRBJ1-1 | few
CASRLTGATGELFF | TGTGCCAGCAGACTGACAGGGGCGACCGGGGAGCTGTTTTTT | TRBV2 | TRBD1 | TRBJ2-2 | few
CASSWGGSDTQYF | TGTGCCAGCAGCTGGGGGGGGTCAGATACGCAGTATTTT | TRBV11-2 | TRBD2 | TRBJ2-3 | NA
CATSREGISGNYQPQHF | TGTGCCACCAGCAGAGAGGGCATTAGTGGCAATTATCAGCCCCAGCATTTT | TRBV15 | NA | TRBJ1-5 | few
CASSSQGQSNTEAFF | TGCGCCAGCAGCTCGCAGGGACAGAGCAACACTGAAGCTTTCTTT | TRBV5-1 | TRBD1 | TRBJ1-1 | NA
CATSSRQGSGNTIYF | TGTGCCACCAGCAGCAGACAGGGCTCGGGAAACACCATATATTTT | TRBV15 | TRBD1 | TRBJ1-3 | NA
CSAPGGKREETQYF | TGCAGTGCCCCAGGGGGCAAGCGGGAAGAGACCCAGTACTTC | TRBV20-1 | TRBD1 | TRBJ2-5 | NA
CASSPGTEISNQPQHF | TGTGCCAGCAGTCCCGGGACAGAAATTAGCAATCAGCCCCAGCATTTT | TRBV6-6 | TRBD1 | TRBJ1-5 | many
CASRPSKEGPEGYTF | TGCGCCAGCAGGCCTTCCAAAGAGGGCCCGGAAGGCTACACCTTC | TRBV4-1 | NA | TRBJ1-2 | few
CASTLSMGEQFF | TGTGCCAGCACCCTTTCTATGGGTGAGCAGTTCTTC | TRBV12-3/TRBV12-4 | NA | TRBJ2-1 | few
CASISLQREGQTFHDEQFF | TGTGCCAGCATTTCCCTCCAGCGGGAGGGACAAACCTTTCACGATGAGCAGTTCTTC | TRBV2 | TRBD2 | TRBJ2-1 | few
CASSWGADDEKLFF | TGTGCCAGCAGTTGGGGAGCCGACGATGAAAAACTGTTTTTT | TRBV7-9 | NA | TRBJ1-4 | NA
CASSLAAGVGGAEAFF | TGCGCCAGCAGCTTGGCCGCCGGAGTCGGGGGCGCTGAAGCTTTCTTT | TRBV5-1 | NA | TRBJ1-1 | NA
CSALQGTGAPLHF | TGCAGTGCTCTACAGGGCACTGGGGCACCCCTCCACTTT | TRBV20-1 | NA | TRBJ1-6 | NA
CASSLSANYGYTF | TGTGCCAGCAGTTTATCGGCAAACTATGGCTACACCTTC | TRBV27 | NA | TRBJ1-2 | many
CASTAFNRGLNSANTEAFF | TGTGCCAGCACCGCCTTTAATCGGGGCTTAAATTCCGCGAACACTGAAGCTTTCTTT | TRBV7-9 | NA | TRBJ1-1 | few
CASHNPPGNEQFF | TGTGCTAGCCATAACCCTCCGGGCAATGAGCAGTTCTTC | TRBV12-5 | NA | TRBJ2-1 | NA
CSADSSSYNEQFF | TGCAGCGCCGACTCGAGCTCCTACAATGAGCAGTTCTTC | TRBV29-1 | NA | TRBJ2-1 | NA
CSASLAAQETQYF | TGCAGTGCTTCACTAGCAGCTCAAGAGACCCAGTACTTC | TRBV20-1 | NA | TRBJ2-5 | many